The 29 T cell receptor beta chains given below trace back to one sample, sequenced in a study of regulatory T cells in long-lasting Graves disease. Library construction for TCR beta used iRepertoire HTBI primers and Arm-PCR of CDR3 regions. TCRdb re-analysed the multiplex PCR reads in MiXCR, keeping a single row per CDR3 protein. The sample includes hundreds of thousands of distinct CDR3 sequences, 20% to 25% of them seen just once. Indicated time point: persistent/refractory GD, antithyroid drugs over 5 years with positive TRAb. With RNA extracted from PBMCs as input, the TCR library was made. Sequenced material: peripheral blood mononuclear cells (PBMCs), taken when the disease was refractory, from a patient treated with antithyroid drugs. All receptors come from a female donor with Graves disease.

CDR3: CSVGGGSGANVLTF. CDR3 bases: TGCAGCGTTGGCGGGGGCTCTGGGGCCAACGTCCTGACTTTC. V gene TRBV29-1 combines with J gene TRBJ2-6; the match to TRBD2 covers 7 bases. Trimming removed 4 bases from V and 0 bases from J; junction bases left unmatched: 0. CDR1 SQVTM and CDR2 ANQGSEA come from the germline V gene. The CDR3 is 14 amino acids.

This clonotype was detected many times. The chain is built from TRBV29-1 and TRBJ2-5; 7 nucleotides line up with TRBD2. The ends lost 7 bases at V and 4 bases at J; junction bases unmatched: 18. This CDR3 spans 16 amino acids. Germline V gene sequence: CDR1 SQVTM, CDR2 ANQGSEA. CDR3 DNA sequence: TGCAGCGCCCACCAAGTGGGAGGGCCGGTGATAGAGACCCAGTACTTC. This codes for CSAHQVGGPVIETQYF.

The chain employs TRBV28 and TRBJ2-7; TRBD2 is a possible D gene (6 bases). Trimming stripped 6 bases from V and 7 bases from J, with 19 bases between. The CDR3 contains 14 residues. Germline V lookup: CDR1 MDHEN, CDR2 SYDVKM. The DNA of the CDR3 is TGTGCCAGCAGACCCTCCGGCGGGAAGTTTGAGCAGTACTTC. Translated: CASRPSGGKFEQYF.

As for this clonotype: This may be a read error: a much more frequent sequence differs by one nucleotide. The chain has TRBV2 and TRBJ2-7; tentatively, D is TRBD1 (6 bases). The CDR3 extends over 15 amino acids. V was cut by 6 bases and J by 2 bases, with 17 bases left in between. Germline V gene lookup returns CDR1 SNHLY and CDR2 FYNNEI. The CDR3 is CASSETGLNPYEQYF. DNA for the CDR3: TGTGCCAGCAGCGAAACAGGGCTGAACCCCTACGAGCAGTACTTC.

Ten or more counts support this clonotype. The chain recombines TRBV13 with TRBJ2-7; 8 bases fit TRBD1. With V trimmed by 4 bases and J by 8 bases, 10 bases remained unmatched. There are 14 residues in the CDR3. CDR1 and CDR2 from the germline V gene are PRHDT and FYEKMQ (reference sequence). The CDR3 reads CASSSGQEGPQQYF. The CDR3 DNA reads as TGTGCCAGCAGCTCGGGACAGGAGGGACCTCAGCAGTACTTC.

This chain uses TRBV5-1 with TRBJ2-7, with 9 bases lining up with TRBD2. The CDR3 contains 16 residues. The ends lost 4 bases at V and 3 bases at J; junction bases unmatched: 11. Germline V gene lookup returns CDR1 SGHRS and CDR2 YFSETQ. CDR3 region: CASSPAGGTSNYEQYF. For the CDR3, the DNA is TGCGCCAGCAGCCCCGCTGGGGGGACTAGCAACTACGAGCAGTACTTC. Combining the CDR3 with reference TRBV5-1 and TRBJ2-7 gives the whole variable domain KAGVTQTPRYLIKTRGQQVTLSCSPISGHRSVSWYQQTPGQGLQFLFEYFSETQRNKGNFPGRFSGRQFSNSRSEMNVSTLELGDSALYLCASSPAGGTSNYEQYFGPGTRLTVT.

This clonotype was counted many times. The junction does not match germline at one end; this may be a read error. The chain employs TRBV5-1 and TRBJ2-7; 7 nucleotides agree with TRBD1. The CDR3 covers 13 residues. Germline V CDR1 and CDR2: SGHRS, YFSETQ. The CDR3 DNA reads TGTGCCAGCAGCCCTGGACAGGACTACGAGCAGTACTTC. This translates into CASSPGQDYEQYF.

This clonotype was seen a few times. The chain uses TRBV18 and TRBJ1-2, with 8 bases matching TRBD1. Per the germline V gene, CDR1 is KGHSH and CDR2 is LQKENI. CDR3 length: 15 amino acids. V lost 3 bases and J lost 4; bases outside the gene matches: 7. The DNA for the CDR3 is TGTGCCAGCTCACCCCGGGCAGGGGGCGGCTATGGCTACACCTTC. Its translation is CASSPRAGGGYGYTF. The full variable domain, in which reference TRBV18 and TRBJ1-2 provide the parts outside the CDR3, is NAGVMQNPRHLVRRRGQEARLRCSPMKGHSHVYWYRQLPEEGLKFMVYLQKENIIDESGMPKERFSAEFPKEGPSILRIQQVVRGDSAAYFCASSPRAGGGYGYTFGSGTRLTVV.

This clonotype was counted only a few times. The J gene is TRBJ2-5, the V gene TRBV9; possibly TRBD1 or TRBD2 for D (5 bases each). Germline CDR1 SGDLS, CDR2 YYNGEE. The CDR3 is made up of 14 amino acids. Trimming took off 3 bases at V and 5 bases at J, with 14 bases between the two ends. The CDR3 DNA follows: TGTGCCAGCAGCGCCGAGGGGCTTTCGGAGACCCAGTACTTC. Translating it yields CASSAEGLSETQYF.

This clonotype was detected many times. The chain uses TRBV28 and TRBJ2-7; 11 nucleotides line up with TRBD2. CDR3 size: 15 residues. Germline loops: CDR1 MDHEN, CDR2 SYDVKM. Unmatched junction bases numbered 5, after V lost 3 bases and J lost 4 bases. CDR3 amino acids: CASSFPGLAAYEQYF. The DNA for the CDR3 is TGTGCCAGCAGTTTTCCGGGACTAGCGGCTTACGAGCAGTACTTC.

This clonotype was seen just once. This chain uses TRBV4-1 with TRBJ1-1; 7 nucleotides line up with TRBD1. Germline lookup yields CDR1 MGHRA and CDR2 YSYEKL. Germline trimming cut 6 bases from V and 4 bases from J; bases unmatched to any gene: 11. The CDR3 sequence is 15 residues long. The CDR3 reads CASRGHYRGSTEAFF. The CDR3 coding sequence is TGCGCCAGCAGGGGACATTACAGGGGTTCCACTGAAGCTTTCTTT.

This clonotype has a count of ten or more. The V gene is TRBV27, the J gene TRBJ2-7; 12 positions agree with TRBD2. The CDR3 length is 16 residues. CDR1 is MNHEY, CDR2 SMNVEV, per germline (reference sequence). The J segment lost 2 bases and the V segment lost 5 bases, leaving 7 bases of the junction unmatched. The CDR3 coding sequence is TGTGCCAGCAGTGGGCTAGCGGGAGGGCGACCCTACGAGCAGTACTTC. This gives the protein CASSGLAGGRPYEQYF.

This clonotype was detected ten times or more. DNA of the CDR3: TGTGCCAGCAGCCAAGAGGACAGGGGTGGATACGAGCAGTACTTC. Translating gives CASSQEDRGGYEQYF. V is TRBV3-1 and J is TRBJ2-7; 9 positions agree with TRBD1. From germline, CDR1 is LGHDT and CDR2 YNNKEL (reference sequence). The CDR3 contains 15 residues. Losses at the gene ends were 0 bases for V and 4 bases for J; bases not matched to a gene: 4.

This clonotype occurred a few times. V usage is TRBV7-2 and J usage is TRBJ1-6, with D unclear. The germline V and J ends were trimmed by 0 bases and 13 bases, with 13 bases remaining between them. CDR3 length: 14 amino acids. Germline V gene lookup returns CDR1 SGHTA and CDR2 FQGNSA. The CDR3 DNA reads TGTGCCAGCAGCTTAGCGACGGGAAAATCTCCCCTCCACTTT. The encoded protein is CASSLATGKSPLHF.

This clonotype was seen only a few times. This may stem from a read error, because a much larger clone lies one nucleotide away. This chain connects TRBV3-1 to TRBJ2-2; D ambiguous. There are 12 residues in the CDR3. V gave up 2 bases and J gave up 4 bases, with 2 bases separating them. CDR1 and CDR2 (germline): LGHDT, YNNKEL (reference sequence). The CDR3 DNA follows: TGTGCCAGCAGCCAAACCACCGGGGAGCTGTTTTTT. Translation gives CASSQTTGELFF.

At least ten counts were recorded for this clonotype. The chain carries TRBV29-1 and TRBJ2-7, with no clear D. This CDR3 is 13 amino acids long. Trimming removed 3 bases from V and 4 bases from J, with 13 bases in between. Germline lookup yields CDR1 SQVTM and CDR2 ANQGSEA. DNA of the CDR3: TGCAGCGTTGATGTTCGAGCAGGATACGAGCAGTACTTC. Its protein product is CSVDVRAGYEQYF.

V gene TRBV19 combines with J gene TRBJ2-7, with 7 positions matching TRBD1. Germline assignment: CDR1 LNHDA and CDR2 SQIVND (reference sequence). V trimming: 5 bases; J trimming: 6 bases; junction bases outside the gene matches: 7. This CDR3 has 13 residues. In nucleotides, the CDR3 is TGTGCCAGTAGTCCAGGGACAGCACGCGAGCAGTACTTC. This codes for CASSPGTAREQYF.

To note about this clonotype: Given a much more abundant clone one base away, this may be a read error. The rearrangement uses TRBV11-2 and TRBJ2-7; no definite D call. Trimming pared 4 bases from V and 2 bases from J, leaving 15 bases between. Germline values: CDR1 SGHAT, CDR2 FQNNGV. The CDR3 is 15 residues long. CDR3: CASSSYGVGPYEQYF. Here the CDR3 DNA reads TGTGCCAGCAGCTCCTATGGGGTAGGCCCCTACGAGCAGTACTTC.

This chain connects TRBV20-1 to TRBJ2-3, with TRBD2 identical over 9 bases. V was clipped by 6 bases and J by 6 bases; unmatched bases: 7. The germline CDR1 and CDR2 sequences are DFQATT and SNEGSKA (reference sequence). The CDR3 totals 13 residues. CDR3 in amino acids: CSAAGGPSDTQYF. Written as DNA, the CDR3 is TGCAGTGCCGCGGGAGGGCCCTCCGATACGCAGTATTTT.

This clonotype was seen a few times. The chain joins TRBV6-1 to TRBJ2-2; D uncertain. Trimming took 6 bases from V and 9 from J, leaving 8 bases between them. Germline CDR1 and CDR2: MNHNS and SASEGT. CDR3 length equals 11 residues. Here the CDR3 DNA reads TGTGCCAGCAGCTATCGCAGGGAGCTGTTTTTT. This sequence encodes CASSYRRELFF.

This clonotype has a count of ten or more. The chain joins TRBV29-1 to TRBJ2-5; TRBD2 matches at 16 bases. This CDR3 has 18 amino acids. V lost 6 bases to trimming and J lost 4 bases; unmatched junction nucleotides: 14. Per the germline V gene, CDR1 is SQVTM and CDR2 is ANQGSEA. The CDR3 sequence: CSVPTGTSGRAFTETQYF. CDR3 sequence (DNA): TGCAGCGTACCGACAGGGACTAGCGGGAGGGCCTTTACAGAGACCCAGTACTTC. Filled out from reference TRBV29-1 and TRBJ2-5, the complete variable domain reads SAVISQKPSRDICQRGTSLTIQCQVDSQVTMMFWYRQQPGQSLTLIATANQGSEATYESGFVIDKFPISRPNLTFSTLTVSNMSPEDSSIYLCSVPTGTSGRAFTETQYFGPGTRLLVL.

The table lists this clonotype with a few counts. The V gene is TRBV29-1, the J gene TRBJ1-4; perhaps TRBD1 as D (5 bases). Trimming shortened V by 5 bases and J by 3 bases, and 7 bases separated the two germline ends. Germline V gene lookup returns CDR1 SQVTM and CDR2 ANQGSEA. The CDR3 totals 12 residues. The CDR3 here is CSVSGSNEKLFF. For the CDR3, the DNA is TGCAGCGTTTCAGGGTCTAATGAAAAACTGTTTTTT.

The sample holds many counts of this clonotype. This chain joins TRBV6-1 and TRBJ1-5; no firm D call. The CDR3 spans 15 residues. V was cut by 2 bases and J by 2 bases, with 10 bases left in between. The germline V gene has CDR1 MNHNS and CDR2 SASEGT. The chain's CDR3 is CASSELGGGNQPQHF. The CDR3 DNA follows: TGTGCCAGCAGTGAACTGGGCGGTGGCAATCAGCCCCAGCATTTT.

This clonotype was picked up one time. The genes are TRBV7-2 and TRBJ2-1; D uncertain. Germline CDR1 reads SGHTA; CDR2 reads FQGNSA. V lost 3 bases and J lost 4, with 4 bases in between. The CDR3 is made up of 12 amino acids. The CDR3 loop reads CASSFSYNEQFF. CDR3 coding DNA: TGTGCCAGCAGCTTTTCTTACAATGAGCAGTTCTTC.

The rearrangement joins TRBV7-2 to TRBJ2-2, with 14 nucleotides matching TRBD2. CDR1 is SGHTA, CDR2 FQGNSA, per germline. The CDR3 totals 18 residues. Germline trimming cut 5 bases from V and 6 bases from J; bases unmatched to any gene: 11. The CDR3 nucleotides read TGTGCCAGCAGCCTCTCCAGGGGACTAGCGGGAGTCGCCGGGGAGCTGTTTTTT. Amino acids: CASSLSRGLAGVAGELFF.

In its sample, this clonotype was seen many times. V usage is TRBV6-1 and J usage is TRBJ1-2, with D possibly TRBD1 on 6 matching bases. V dropped 5 bases and J dropped 4 bases, with 11 bases sitting between them. Germline V gene lookup returns CDR1 MNHNS and CDR2 SASEGT. This CDR3 is built from 13 residues. CDR3 sequence reads: CASSRQDVYGYTF. In nucleotides, the CDR3 is TGTGCCAGCAGTCGACAGGACGTCTATGGCTACACCTTC.

This rearrangement joins TRBV20-1 to TRBJ1-5, with 9 bases aligning to TRBD1. Germline CDR1 DFQATT, CDR2 SNEGSKA (reference sequence). V lost 0 bases, J lost 3 bases, and 9 bases stayed unmatched. The CDR3 consists of 17 residues. This CDR3 is CSARDEDRGDFNQPQHF. CDR3 DNA: TGCAGTGCTAGAGATGAGGACAGGGGAGATTTCAATCAGCCCCAGCATTTT.

This clonotype was observed at least ten times. This sequence joins TRBV7-6 and TRBJ1-5; no definite D call. V lost 4 bases and J 2 bases, leaving 12 bases between the germline ends. Germline CDR1 is SGHVS and CDR2 is FNYEAQ. The CDR3 loop spans 15 amino acids. The CDR3 nucleotides are TGTGCCAGCAGCTCGCGTCCCGGAGGCAATCAGCCCCAGCATTTT. Protein product: CASSSRPGGNQPQHF.

V is TRBV19 and J is TRBJ2-7; 10 bases agree with TRBD2. The CDR3 consists of 13 residues. The V gene's germline CDR1 is LNHDA and CDR2 SQIVND (reference sequence). The ends lost 6 bases at V and 6 bases at J; junction bases unmatched: 5. CDR3 DNA sequence: TGTGCCAGTAGCGAACTAGCGGGATCCGAGCAGTACTTC. Translating gives CASSELAGSEQYF.